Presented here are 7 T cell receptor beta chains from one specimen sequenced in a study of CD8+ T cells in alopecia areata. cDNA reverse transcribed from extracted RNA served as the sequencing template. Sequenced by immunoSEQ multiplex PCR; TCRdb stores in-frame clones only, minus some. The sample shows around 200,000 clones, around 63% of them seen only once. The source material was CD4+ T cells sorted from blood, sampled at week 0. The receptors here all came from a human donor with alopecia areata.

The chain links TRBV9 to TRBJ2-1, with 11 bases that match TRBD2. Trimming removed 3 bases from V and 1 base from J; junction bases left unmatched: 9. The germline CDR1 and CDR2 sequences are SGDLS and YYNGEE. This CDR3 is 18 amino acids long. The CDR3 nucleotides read TGTGCCAGCAGCGGTCTAAAACGACTAGCGGGGTCCTACAATGAGCAGTTCTTC. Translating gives CASSGLKRLAGSYNEQFF.

The CDR3 loop reads CASRSVDPGELFF. The CDR3 nucleotides are TGTGCCAGCAGGTCCGTTGATCCGGGGGAGCTGTTTTTT. The V call is TRBV9, the J call TRBJ2-2; unclear D gene. The germline CDR1 and CDR2 sequences are SGDLS and YYNGEE. Trimming stripped 5 bases from V and 8 bases from J, with 13 bases between. This CDR3 has 13 amino acids.

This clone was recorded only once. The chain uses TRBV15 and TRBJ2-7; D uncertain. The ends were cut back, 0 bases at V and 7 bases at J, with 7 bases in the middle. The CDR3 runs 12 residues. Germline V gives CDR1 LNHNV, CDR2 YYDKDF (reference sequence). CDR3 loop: CATSRDQEEQYF. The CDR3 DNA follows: TGTGCCACCAGCAGAGATCAAGAAGAGCAGTACTTC.

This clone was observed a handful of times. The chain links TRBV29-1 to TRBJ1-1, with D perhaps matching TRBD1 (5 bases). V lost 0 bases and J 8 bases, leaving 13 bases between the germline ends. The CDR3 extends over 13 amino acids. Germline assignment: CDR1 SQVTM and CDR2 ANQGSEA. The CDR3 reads CSVEDRGAEEAFF. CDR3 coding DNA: TGCAGCGTTGAAGATCGTGGGGCAGAAGAAGCTTTCTTT.

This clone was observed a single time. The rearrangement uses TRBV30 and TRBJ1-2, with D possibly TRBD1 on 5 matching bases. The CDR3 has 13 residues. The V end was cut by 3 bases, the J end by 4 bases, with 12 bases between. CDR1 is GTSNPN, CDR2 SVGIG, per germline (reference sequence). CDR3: CAWSPGKIYGYTF. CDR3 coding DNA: TGTGCCTGGAGCCCAGGGAAGATCTATGGCTACACCTTC. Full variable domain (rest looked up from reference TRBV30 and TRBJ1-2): SQTIHQWPATLVQPVGSPLSLECTVEGTSNPNLYWYRQAAGRGLQLLFYSVGIGQISSEVPQNLSASRPQDRQFILSSKKLLLSDSGFYLCAWSPGKIYGYTFGSGTRLTVV.

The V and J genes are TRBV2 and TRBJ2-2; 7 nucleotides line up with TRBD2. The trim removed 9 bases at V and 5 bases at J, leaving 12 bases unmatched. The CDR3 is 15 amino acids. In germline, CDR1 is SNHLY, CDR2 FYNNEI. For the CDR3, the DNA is TGTGCCAGTAAGGGATCGACTAGCTCGACCGGGGAGCTGTTTTTT. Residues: CASKGSTSSTGELFF. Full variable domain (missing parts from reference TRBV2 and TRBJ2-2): EPEVTQTPSHQVTQMGQEVILRCVPISNHLYFYWYRQILGQKVEFLVSFYNNEISEKSEIFDDQFSVERPDGSNFTLKIRSTKLEDSAMYFCASKGSTSSTGELFFGEGSRLTVL.

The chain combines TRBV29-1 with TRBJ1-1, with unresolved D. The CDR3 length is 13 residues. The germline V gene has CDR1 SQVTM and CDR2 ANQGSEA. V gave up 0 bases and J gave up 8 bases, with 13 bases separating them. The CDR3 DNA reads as TGCAGCGTTGAAGACCGGGCCCTCCCCGAAGCTTTCTTT. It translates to CSVEDRALPEAFF.